Given below is one T cell receptor beta chain in context. Its antigen is still unknown. This sample stems from a study of T cell repertoires in cytomegalovirus infection. Study-level background: In the study, CMV epitopes included recently identified HLA-C-restricted and well-studied HLA-B-restricted ones.

Study-wide findings and caveats: CMV-specific TCR beta clonotypes restricted by HLA-C dominated the ex vivo response.

TCRdb passed the reads through MiXCR, listing each CDR3 protein once. This sample has about 920,000 distinct CDR3 sequences, with around a third found just once. Germline CDR1 SGHRS, CDR2 YFSETQ. Trimming removed 0 bases from V and 3 bases from J, with 12 bases in between. The length of the CDR3 is 15 residues. This sequence joins TRBV5-1 and TRBJ1-1; D might be TRBD1 (6 bases). The input for sequencing was cultured CD8+ T cells from PBMCs, taken from culture after CMV antigen stimulation. The clonotype originates from a human donor in good health (CMV status not recorded). Some clones in this sample may be carry-over from other donors' samples. CDR3 protein: CASSLDGYRDTEAFF. For the CDR3, the DNA is TGCGCCAGCAGCTTGGATGGATACAGGGACACTGAAGCTTTCTTT.